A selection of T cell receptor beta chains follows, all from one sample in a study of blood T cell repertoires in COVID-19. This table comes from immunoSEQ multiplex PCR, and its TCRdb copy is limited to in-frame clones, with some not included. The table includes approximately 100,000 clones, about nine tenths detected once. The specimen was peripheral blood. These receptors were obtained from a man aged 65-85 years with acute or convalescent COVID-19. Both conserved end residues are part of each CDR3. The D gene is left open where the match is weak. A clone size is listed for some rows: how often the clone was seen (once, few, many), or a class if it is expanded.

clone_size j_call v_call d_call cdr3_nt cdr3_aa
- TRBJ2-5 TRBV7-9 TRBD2 TGTGCCAGCAGCTTTCTTCCAGGTCTAGCGGGAGACCAAGAGACCCAGTACTTC CASSFLPGLAGDQETQYF
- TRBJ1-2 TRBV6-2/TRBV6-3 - TGTGCCAGCAGTTACGAGTCCTATGGCTACACCTTC CASSYESYGYTF
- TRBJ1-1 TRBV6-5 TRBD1 TGTGCCAGCAGTAGGGACAGAGAAGCTTTCTTT CASSRDREAFF
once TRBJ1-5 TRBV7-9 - TGTGCCAGCAGCCGTGGGGGGAATCAGCCCCAGCATTTT CASSRGGNQPQHF
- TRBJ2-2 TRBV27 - TGTGCCAGCAGTTTATCCGTTAGCAGTTGGGCCGGGGAGCTGTTTTTT CASSLSVSSWAGELFF
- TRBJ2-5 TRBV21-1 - TGTGCCAGCAGCAAAAGGGCTAGCGGAGAGACCCAGTACTTC CASSKRASGETQYF
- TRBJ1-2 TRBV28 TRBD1 TGTGCCAGCAGTCTCGAGGGGGCGCGCGTGGCCTATGGCTACACCTTC CASSLEGARVAYGYTF
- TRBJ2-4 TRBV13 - TGTGCCAGCAGCCCTACCCGGCTAGGCCCTAAAAACATTCAGTACTTC CASSPTRLGPKNIQYF
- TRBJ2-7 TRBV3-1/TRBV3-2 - TGTGCCAGCAGCCAATACTACAAAACCTACGAGCAGTACTTC CASSQYYKTYEQYF
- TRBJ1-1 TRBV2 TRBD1 TGTGCCAGCAGACTCGGACAGGGAAGGGCTTTCTTT CASRLGQGRAFF
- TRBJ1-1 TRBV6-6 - TGTGCCAGCAGTCCTCAGGGCACTGAAGCTTTCTTT CASSPQGTEAFF
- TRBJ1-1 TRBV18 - TGTGCCAGCTCACCACTTCCGGACAGAAACACTGAAGCTTTCTTT CASSPLPDRNTEAFF
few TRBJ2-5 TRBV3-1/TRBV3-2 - TGTGCCAGCAGCCGCGGCTTCGGACAGTATCAGACCCAGTACTTC CASSRGFGQYQTQYF
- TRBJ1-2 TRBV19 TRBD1 TGTGCCAGTAAGGTTCGGAGACAGGGGGCTGAGGGCTACACCTTC CASKVRRQGAEGYTF
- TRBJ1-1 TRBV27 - TGTGCCAGCAGTTCGGGGGAGAACACTGAAGCTTTCTTT CASSSGENTEAFF
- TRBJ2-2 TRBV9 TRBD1 TGTGCCAGCAGCGCCCCGGACAGGGTGGACGGGGAGCTGTTTTTT CASSAPDRVDGELFF
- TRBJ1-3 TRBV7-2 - TGTGCCAGCGGCCCCCGATCTGGAAACACCATATATTTT CASGPRSGNTIYF
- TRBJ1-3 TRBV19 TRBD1 TGTGCCAGTAATCCGGACAGGGGAGGTTCTGGAAACACCATATATTTT CASNPDRGGSGNTIYF
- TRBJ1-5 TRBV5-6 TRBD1 TGTGCCAGCAGCTTGAATGGACAGGGAGGCAATCAGCCCCAGCATTTT CASSLNGQGGNQPQHF
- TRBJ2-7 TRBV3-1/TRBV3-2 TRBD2 TGTGCCAGCAGCCAACAACCGGGACTAGTCCCTTCCGAGCAGTACTTC CASSQQPGLVPSEQYF
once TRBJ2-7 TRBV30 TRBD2 TGTGCCTGGAGTGCGGGGGGCTCCTACGAGCAGTACTTC CAWSAGGSYEQYF
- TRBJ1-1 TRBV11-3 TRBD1 TGTGCCAGCAGCGGGGGGACAGGGAAAGCTTTCTTT CASSGGTGKAFF
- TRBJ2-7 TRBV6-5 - TGTGCCAGCAGACACCGACAGGAGTCCTACGAGCAGTACTTC CASRHRQESYEQYF
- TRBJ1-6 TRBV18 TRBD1 TGTGCCAGCTCCGGACGTCAGGGGGCTAATTCACCCCTCCACTTT CASSGRQGANSPLHF
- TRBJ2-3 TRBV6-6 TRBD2 TGTGCCAGCCGGGAGGGTACTAGCGGGGCAACAGATACGCAGTATTTT CASREGTSGATDTQYF
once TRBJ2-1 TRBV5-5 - TGTGCCAGCAGCGAACTAGCTCCCAACTCCTACAATGAGCAGTTCTTC CASSELAPNSYNEQFF
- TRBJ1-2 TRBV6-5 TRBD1 TGTGCCAGCAGCCGACAGGGTGAGGGCTATGGCTACACCTTC CASSRQGEGYGYTF
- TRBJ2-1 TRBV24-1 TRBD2 TGTGCCACCAGTGATTTGCGTCTAGCGGGAGGGGATGAGCAGTTCTTC CATSDLRLAGGDEQFF
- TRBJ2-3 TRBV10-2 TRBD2 TGCGCCAGCAGTGTATTACTAGCGGGGGTGCAGTATTTT CASSVLLAGVQYF
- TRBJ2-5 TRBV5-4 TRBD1 TGTGCCAGCAGCTCGACCGGGACAGGGGAAGAGACCCAGTACTTC CASSSTGTGEETQYF
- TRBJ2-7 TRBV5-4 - TGTGCCAGCAGCTTGGTGCTGGTCCTTAGCTCCTACGAGCAGTACTTC CASSLVLVLSSYEQYF
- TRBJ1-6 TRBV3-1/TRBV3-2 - TGTGCCAGCACTCGAGGGGGATTCTCCTATAATTCACCCCTCCACTTT CASTRGGFSYNSPLHF
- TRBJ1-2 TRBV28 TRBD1 TGTGCCAGCAGTTTATCCGACAGGGCCTATGGCTACACCTTC CASSLSDRAYGYTF
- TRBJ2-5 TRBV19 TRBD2 TGTGCCAGTAGTATATGGGTAGCGGGAGGACAAGAGACCCAGTACTTC CASSIWVAGGQETQYF
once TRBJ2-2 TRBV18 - TGTGCCAGCTCACCGCCCAGTAGCGGTCAAAGGGACGGGGAGCTGTTTTTT CASSPPSSGQRDGELFF
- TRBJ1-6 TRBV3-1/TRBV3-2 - TGTGCCAGCACCCTTTCTAATTCACCCCTCCACTTT CASTLSNSPLHF
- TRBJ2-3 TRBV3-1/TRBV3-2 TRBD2 TGTGCCAGCAGCCGGGGCGGGGGGCCGGATACGCAGTATTTT CASSRGGGPDTQYF
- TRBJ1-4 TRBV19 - TGTGCCAGTATTTCCGCTGGGAGGGAACTGTTTTTT CASISAGRELFF
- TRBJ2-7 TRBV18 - TGTGCCAGCTCTGTCAGGGAGGGGGACTACGAGCAGTACTTC CASSVREGDYEQYF
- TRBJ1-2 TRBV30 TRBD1 TGTGCCTGGACCCTTCCCCCGGGACAGGGAGCTGTCGGCTACACCTTC CAWTLPPGQGAVGYTF
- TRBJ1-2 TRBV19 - TGTGCCAGTAGGCCCTCAGGGGCCCTTGGCTACACCTTC CASRPSGALGYTF
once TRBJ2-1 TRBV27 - TGTGCCAGCAGTTATTTATCGAGCTCCTACAATGAGCAGTTCTTC CASSYLSSSYNEQFF
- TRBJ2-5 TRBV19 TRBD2 TGTGCCAGTAAGGGCGGGGGGGTGGAAGAGACCCAGTACTTC CASKGGGVEETQYF
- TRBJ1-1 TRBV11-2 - TGTGCCAGCAGCCGCACAGAACCCACTGAAGCTTTCTTT CASSRTEPTEAFF
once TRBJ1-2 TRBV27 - TGTGCCAGCAGTATCGGGACACACTATGGCTACACCTTC CASSIGTHYGYTF
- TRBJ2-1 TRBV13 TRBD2 TGTGCCAGCAGCTTTGGGACTACCTACAATGAGCAGTTCTTC CASSFGTTYNEQFF
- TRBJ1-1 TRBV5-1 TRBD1 TGCGCCAGCAGCCCGGCTCGACAGGGTTGGGACACTGAAGCTTTCTTT CASSPARQGWDTEAFF
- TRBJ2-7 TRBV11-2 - TGTGCCAGCAGCCCTGATACTGTCCCCCCCGAGCAGTACTTC CASSPDTVPPEQYF
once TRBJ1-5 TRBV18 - TGTGCCAGCTCCTGGACAGCGGGCAATCAGCCCCAGCATTTT CASSWTAGNQPQHF
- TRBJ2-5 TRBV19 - TGTGCCAGTAGTACCGGAGTAGCGGCCTTCCAAGAGACCCAGTACTTC CASSTGVAAFQETQYF